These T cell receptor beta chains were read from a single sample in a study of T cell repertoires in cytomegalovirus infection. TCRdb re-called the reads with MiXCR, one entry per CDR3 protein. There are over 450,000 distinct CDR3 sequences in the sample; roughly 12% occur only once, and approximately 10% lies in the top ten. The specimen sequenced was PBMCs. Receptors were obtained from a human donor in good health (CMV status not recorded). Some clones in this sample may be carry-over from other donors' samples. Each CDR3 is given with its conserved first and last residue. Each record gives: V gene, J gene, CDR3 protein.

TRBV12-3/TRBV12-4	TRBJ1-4	CASRPGRAEKLFF
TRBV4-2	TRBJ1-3	CASSRQIAGNSGNTIYF
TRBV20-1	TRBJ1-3	CSAPEGVGNTIYF
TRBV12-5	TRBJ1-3	CASAFIGNTIYF
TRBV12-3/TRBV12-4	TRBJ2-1	CASTRESYNEQFF
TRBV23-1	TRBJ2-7	CASSHSTRSSYEQYF
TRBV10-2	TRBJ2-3	CASSESTAGGPTDTQYF
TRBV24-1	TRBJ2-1	CATSAVTGSSYNEQFF
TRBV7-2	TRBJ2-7	CASSLAHVSYEQYF
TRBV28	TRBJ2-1	CASSVTSINEQFF
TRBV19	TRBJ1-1	CASSPIQGSGSVEAFF
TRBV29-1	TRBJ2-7	CSVVRSGNRYEQYF
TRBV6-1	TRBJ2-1	CASSRVPPGNEQFF
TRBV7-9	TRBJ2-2	CASSQRLANTGELFF
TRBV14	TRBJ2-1	CASSQAMLAGYNEQFF
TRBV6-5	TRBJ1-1	CASSYSGNLNTEAFF
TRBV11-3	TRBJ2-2	CASSASPGQNTGELFF
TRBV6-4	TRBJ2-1	CASRKDGYNEQFF
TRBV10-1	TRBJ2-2	CACGGLNTGELFF
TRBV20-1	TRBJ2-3	CSARDPLTDTQYF
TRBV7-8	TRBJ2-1	CASSLTSSTGWGNNEQFF
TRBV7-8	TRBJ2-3	CASSPTGPSTDTQYF
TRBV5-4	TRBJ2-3	CASSSPGLAGSYTDTQYF
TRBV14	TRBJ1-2	CASSQERLPSRYGYTF
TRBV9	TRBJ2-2	CASSPVFVSGELFF
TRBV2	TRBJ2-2	CASRDTGTGGPGELFF
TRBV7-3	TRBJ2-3	CASSLPASTDTQYF
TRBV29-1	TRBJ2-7	CSVEGGALSYEQYF
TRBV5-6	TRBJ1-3	CASGSQGSSGNTIYF
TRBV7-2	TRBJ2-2	CASSLPQSYVPTGELFF
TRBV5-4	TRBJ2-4	CASSLGGQIGRASGTKNIQYF
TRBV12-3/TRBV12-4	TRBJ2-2	CASSDETGELFF
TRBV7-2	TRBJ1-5	CASSLEPHQPQHF
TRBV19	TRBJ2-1	CASSIQGGSLNEQFF
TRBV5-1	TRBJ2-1	CASSFRTGYEQFF
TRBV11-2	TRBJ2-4	CASSFRGGNIQYF
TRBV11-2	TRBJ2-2	CASSRIAGRNTGELFF
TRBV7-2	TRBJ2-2	CASSLRQGPGELFF
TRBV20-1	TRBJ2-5	CSARGGNSGTETQYF
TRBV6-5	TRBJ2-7	CASSYSTGASYEQYF
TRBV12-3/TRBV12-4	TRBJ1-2	CASSFQHSGNYGYTF
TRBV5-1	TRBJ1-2	CASSLGQGFIYGYTF